Following are 17 T cell receptor beta chains from one sample sequenced in a study of control samples from healthy donors and cancer patients. Measured with immunoSEQ multiplex PCR; TCRdb has only the in-frame clones, and not every one. The table lists about 110,000 clones, 90% of them singletons, with 4% to 4.5% in the top ten. Material for sequencing was blood. These receptors all stem from a human donor in good health. The donor label of this sample is uncertain.

This clone turned up a few times. The CDR3 sequence: CASSTPRGLSDTQYF. In nucleotides, the CDR3 is TGTGCCAGTAGTACCCCTCGGGGATTGTCAGATACGCAGTATTTT. V usage is TRBV19 and J usage is TRBJ2-3; D perhaps matches TRBD2 (5 bases). The CDR3 extends over 15 amino acids. Deletions cut 4 bases from V and 4 bases from J, with 15 bases between. Germline V gives CDR1 LNHDA, CDR2 SQIVND (reference sequence). The full variable domain, its missing parts supplied by reference TRBV19 and TRBJ2-3, is DGGITQSPKYLFRKEGQNVTLSCEQNLNHDAMYWYRQDPGQGLRLIYYSQIVNDFQKGDIAEGYSVSREKKESFPLTVTSAQKNPTAFYLCASSTPRGLSDTQYFGPGTRLTVL.

For the CDR3, the DNA is TGTGCCAGCAGCCACGGACTAGCGGCAGCATACGAGCAGTACTTC. This codes for CASSHGLAAAYEQYF. The chain couples TRBV3-1 (or the pseudogene TRBV3-2) to TRBJ2-7, with 10 bases that match TRBD2. Losses at the gene ends were 3 bases for V and 4 bases for J; bases not matched to a gene: 6. The V gene's germline CDR1 is LGHDT and CDR2 YNNKEL (reference sequence). The CDR3 consists of 15 residues.

As for this clone: This same CDR3 is encoded by further DNA sequences in the sample. The genes are TRBV5-1 and TRBJ2-7; TRBD1 matches 8 bases. V trimming: 0 bases; J trimming: 5 bases; junction bases outside the gene matches: 7. This CDR3 is 15 amino acids long. Looked up from germline, CDR1 is SGHRS and CDR2 is YFSETQ. CDR3 in amino acids: CASSLAGGQGDEQYF. The CDR3 DNA sequence: TGCGCCAGCAGCTTGGCCGGCGGACAGGGAGACGAGCAGTACTTC.

The chain is built from TRBV19 and TRBJ1-2; the D gene is possibly TRBD1 (5 bases). CDR3 length equals 16 residues. CDR1 LNHDA and CDR2 SQIVND come from the germline V gene (reference sequence). V lost 5 bases to trimming and J lost 0 bases, with 16 bases between them. The CDR3 loop is CASSLKTQGTNYGYTF. The CDR3 DNA follows: TGTGCCAGTAGTTTAAAGACTCAGGGAACTAACTATGGCTACACCTTC. The full variable domain, completed using reference TRBV19 and TRBJ1-2, is DGGITQSPKYLFRKEGQNVTLSCEQNLNHDAMYWYRQDPGQGLRLIYYSQIVNDFQKGDIAEGYSVSREKKESFPLTVTSAQKNPTAFYLCASSLKTQGTNYGYTFGSGTRLTVV.

This rearrangement joins TRBV5-1 to TRBJ2-1; 15 nucleotides line up with TRBD2. The CDR3 has 17 amino acids. The V gene's germline CDR1 is SGHRS and CDR2 YFSETQ. J gave up 7 bases and V 4 bases, and 9 bases lay outside the gene matches. The CDR3 protein is CASSPRTSGGAGNEQFF. The CDR3 nucleotides read TGCGCCAGCAGCCCAAGGACTAGCGGGGGGGCAGGGAATGAGCAGTTCTTC.

The chain combines TRBV11-3 with TRBJ1-1; D is ambiguous. V lost 5 bases, J lost 8 bases, and 12 bases lay in between. Germline-derived CDR1 and CDR2 are SGHNT and YENEEA. The CDR3 runs 12 residues. This CDR3 reads CASSLEGGEAFF. The CDR3 DNA follows: TGTGCCAGCAGCCTGGAGGGTGGGGAAGCTTTCTTT.

A remark on this clone: Different DNA sequences within this sample yield the same CDR3. The chain uses TRBV27 and TRBJ1-1, with D possibly being TRBD1 (5 bases). Deletions cut 3 bases from V and 2 bases from J, with 10 bases between. Germline V CDR1 and CDR2: MNHEY, SMNVEV (reference sequence). The CDR3 is 14 residues long. The CDR3 DNA reads as TGTGCCAGCAGTTTTGGGGGGGGTAACACTGAAGCTTTCTTT. Protein sequence: CASSFGGGNTEAFF.

The chain has TRBV6-4 and TRBJ2-3; D possibly corresponds to TRBD2 (6 bases). From germline, CDR1 is MRHNA and CDR2 SNTAGT. The CDR3 loop spans 16 amino acids. V was cut by 2 bases and J by 1 base, with 13 bases left in between. The CDR3 is CASSDRGRDGTDTQYF. CDR3 in DNA: TGTGCCAGCAGTGACCGAGGGCGGGACGGCACAGATACGCAGTATTTT.

In its sample, this clone was seen once. DNA of the CDR3: TGTGCCAGCACTCATTCGACAGGGGACCCCACAGATACGCAGTATTTT. This sequence encodes CASTHSTGDPTDTQYF. The genes are TRBV28 and TRBJ2-3, with 8 bases that match TRBD1. The CDR3 has 16 amino acids. Germline CDR1 is MDHEN and CDR2 is SYDVKM. V gave up 7 bases and J gave up 2 bases; unmatched junction bases: 11.

The V call is TRBV30, the J call TRBJ2-6; D may be TRBD1 or TRBD2 (5 bases each). V was trimmed by 4 bases and J by 0 bases, leaving 13 bases between them. Germline assignment: CDR1 GTSNPN and CDR2 SVGIG (reference sequence). There are 16 residues in the CDR3. The CDR3 loop is CAWTTGTISGANVLTF. In nucleotides, the CDR3 is TGTGCCTGGACGACCGGGACCATCTCTGGGGCCAACGTCCTGACTTTC.

The chain uses TRBV7-9 and TRBJ1-3; D ambiguous. The germline gives CDR1 SEHNR, CDR2 FQNEAQ (reference sequence). V lost 3 bases and J 5 bases, leaving 8 bases between the germline ends. The CDR3 totals 13 residues. DNA of the CDR3: TGTGCCAGCAGCTTCGATAGACGAAACACCATATATTTT. It is translated as CASSFDRRNTIYF.

V is TRBV28 and J is TRBJ1-5; the match to TRBD1 covers 12 bases. There are 16 residues in the CDR3. V trimming: 6 bases; J trimming: 4 bases; junction bases outside the gene matches: 7. Germline CDR1 and CDR2: MDHEN and SYDVKM. CDR3 bases: TGTGCCAGCAGGGGGACAGGGGGCGTAGGAAATCAGCCCCAGCATTTT. Translated: CASRGTGGVGNQPQHF.

The chain combines TRBV19 with TRBJ1-5; 12 positions agree with TRBD1. Trimming took 7 bases from V and 3 from J; bases not matched to a gene: 4. This CDR3 has 15 amino acids. CDR1 is LNHDA, CDR2 SQIVND, per germline (reference sequence). The CDR3 DNA reads TGTGCCAGTATGGGGACAGGGGGCTTCAATCAGCCCCAGCATTTT. It yields the protein CASMGTGGFNQPQHF.

On this clone itself: The sample has other DNA sequences that encode this CDR3 too. This chain connects TRBV19 to TRBJ1-1, with D perhaps TRBD1 (5 bases). CDR1 LNHDA and CDR2 SQIVND come from the germline V gene (reference sequence). Trimming took off 3 bases at V and 0 bases at J, with 8 bases between the two ends. The CDR3 spans 14 residues. CDR3 DNA: TGTGCCAGTAGTATTCGGGGGGTGAACACTGAAGCTTTCTTT. Residues: CASSIRGVNTEAFF.

The J gene is TRBJ1-5, the V gene TRBV19, with D perhaps TRBD1 (5 bases). This CDR3 has 15 amino acids. V was pared by 3 bases and J by 1 base, with 10 bases between. Germline values: CDR1 LNHDA, CDR2 SQIVND (reference sequence). The CDR3 loop is CASSIQGTSNQPQHF. The CDR3 region has the DNA TGTGCCAGTAGTATTCAAGGGACCAGCAATCAGCCCCAGCATTTT. Drawing the rest from reference TRBV19 and TRBJ1-5, the complete variable domain is DGGITQSPKYLFRKEGQNVTLSCEQNLNHDAMYWYRQDPGQGLRLIYYSQIVNDFQKGDIAEGYSVSREKKESFPLTVTSAQKNPTAFYLCASSIQGTSNQPQHFGDGTRLSIL.

J is TRBJ2-2 and V is TRBV19, with D perhaps TRBD1 (7 bases). V lost 3 bases and J lost 3, with 17 bases in between. This CDR3 comprises 17 residues. Germline-derived CDR1 and CDR2 are LNHDA and SQIVND (reference sequence). CDR3 nucleotides: TGTGCCAGTAGTATGGGAGGACACAGGGGCGACACCGGGGAGCTGTTTTTT. This translates into CASSMGGHRGDTGELFF.

The V and J genes are TRBV11-3 and TRBJ2-6; D might be TRBD1 (6 bases). Germline V gene sequence: CDR1 SGHNT, CDR2 YENEEA. The CDR3 length is 17 residues. V lost 3 bases and J lost 0, with 12 bases in between. The CDR3 nucleotides read TGTGCCAGCAGCTTTCAGGGGACGAGCTCTGGGGCCAACGTCCTGACTTTC. It codes for CASSFQGTSSGANVLTF.